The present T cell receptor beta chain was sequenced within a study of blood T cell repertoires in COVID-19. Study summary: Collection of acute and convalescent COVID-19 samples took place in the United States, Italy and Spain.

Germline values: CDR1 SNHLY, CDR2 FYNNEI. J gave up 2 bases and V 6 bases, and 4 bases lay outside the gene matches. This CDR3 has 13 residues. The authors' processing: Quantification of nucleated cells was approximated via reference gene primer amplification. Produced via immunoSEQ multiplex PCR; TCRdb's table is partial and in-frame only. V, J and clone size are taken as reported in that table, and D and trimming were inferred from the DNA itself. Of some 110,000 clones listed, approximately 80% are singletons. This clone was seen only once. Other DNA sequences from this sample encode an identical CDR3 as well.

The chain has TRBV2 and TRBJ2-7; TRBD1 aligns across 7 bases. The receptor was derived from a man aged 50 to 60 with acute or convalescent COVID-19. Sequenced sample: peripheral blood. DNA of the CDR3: TGTGCCAGCAGGTCAGGGGGTCCCTACGAGCAGTACTTC. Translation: CASRSGGPYEQYF.